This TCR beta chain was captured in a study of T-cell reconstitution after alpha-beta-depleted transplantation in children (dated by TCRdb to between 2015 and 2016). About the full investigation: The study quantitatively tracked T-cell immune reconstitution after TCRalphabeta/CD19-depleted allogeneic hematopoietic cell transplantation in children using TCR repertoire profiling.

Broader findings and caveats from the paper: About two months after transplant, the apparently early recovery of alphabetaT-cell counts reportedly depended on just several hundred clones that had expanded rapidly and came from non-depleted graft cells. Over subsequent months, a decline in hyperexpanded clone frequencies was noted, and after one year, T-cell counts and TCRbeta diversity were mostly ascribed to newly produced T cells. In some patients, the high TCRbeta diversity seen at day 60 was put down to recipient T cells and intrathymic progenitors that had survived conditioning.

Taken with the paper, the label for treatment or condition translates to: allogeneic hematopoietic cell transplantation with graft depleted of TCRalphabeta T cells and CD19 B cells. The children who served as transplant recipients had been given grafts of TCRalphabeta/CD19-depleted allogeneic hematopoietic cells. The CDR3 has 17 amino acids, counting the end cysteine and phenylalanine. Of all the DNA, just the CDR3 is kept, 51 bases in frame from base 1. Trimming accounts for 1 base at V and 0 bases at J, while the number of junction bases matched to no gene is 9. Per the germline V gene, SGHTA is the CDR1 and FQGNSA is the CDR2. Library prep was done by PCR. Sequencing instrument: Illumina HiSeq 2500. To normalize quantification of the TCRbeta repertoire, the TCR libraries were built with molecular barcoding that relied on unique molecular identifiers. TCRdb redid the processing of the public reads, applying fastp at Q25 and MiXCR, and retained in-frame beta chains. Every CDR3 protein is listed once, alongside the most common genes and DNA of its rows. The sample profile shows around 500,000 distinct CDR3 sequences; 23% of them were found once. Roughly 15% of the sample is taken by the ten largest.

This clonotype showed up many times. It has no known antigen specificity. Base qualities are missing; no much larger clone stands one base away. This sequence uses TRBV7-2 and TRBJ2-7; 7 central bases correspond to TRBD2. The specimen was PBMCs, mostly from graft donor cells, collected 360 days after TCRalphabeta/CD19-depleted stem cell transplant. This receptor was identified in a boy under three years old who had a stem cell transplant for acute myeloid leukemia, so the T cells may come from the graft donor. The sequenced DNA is TGTGCCAGCAGCTTAGGGGGGGGAGGGGCTGGCTCCTACGAGCAGTACTTC. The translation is CASSLGGGGAGSYEQYF.